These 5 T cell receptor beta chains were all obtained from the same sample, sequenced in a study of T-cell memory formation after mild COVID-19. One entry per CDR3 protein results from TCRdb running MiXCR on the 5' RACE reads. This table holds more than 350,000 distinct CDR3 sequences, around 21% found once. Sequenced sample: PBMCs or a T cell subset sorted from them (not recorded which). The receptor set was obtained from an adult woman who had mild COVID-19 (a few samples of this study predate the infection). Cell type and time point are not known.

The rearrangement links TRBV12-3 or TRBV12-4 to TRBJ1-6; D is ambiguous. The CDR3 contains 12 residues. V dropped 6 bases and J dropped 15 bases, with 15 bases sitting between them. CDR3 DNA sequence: TGTGCCAGCAGCGGTGGGGTCCGGGGCCTCCACTTT. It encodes CASSGGVRGLHF.

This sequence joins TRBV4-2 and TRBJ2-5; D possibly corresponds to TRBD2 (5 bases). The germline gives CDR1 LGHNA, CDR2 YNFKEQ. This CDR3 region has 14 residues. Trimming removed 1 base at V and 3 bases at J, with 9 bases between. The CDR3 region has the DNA TGTGCCAGCAGCCAAGGGACTTCAAAAGAGACCCAGTACTTC. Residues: CASSQGTSKETQYF.

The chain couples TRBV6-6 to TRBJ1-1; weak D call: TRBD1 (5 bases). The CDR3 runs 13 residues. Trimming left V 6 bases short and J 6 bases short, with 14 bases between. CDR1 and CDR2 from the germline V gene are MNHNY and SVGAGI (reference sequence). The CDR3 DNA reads TGTGCCAGCAGCCCGCAGGGTAATCCTGAAGCTTTCTTT. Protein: CASSPQGNPEAFF.

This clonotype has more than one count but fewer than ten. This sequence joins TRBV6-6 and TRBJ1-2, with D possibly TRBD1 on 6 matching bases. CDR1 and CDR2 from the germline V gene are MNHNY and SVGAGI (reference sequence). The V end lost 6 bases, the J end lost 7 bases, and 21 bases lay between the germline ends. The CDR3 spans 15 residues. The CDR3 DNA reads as TGTGCCAGCAGCAACACAGACAGAGGGGGGTTTGGCTACACCTTC. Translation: CASSNTDRGGFGYTF.

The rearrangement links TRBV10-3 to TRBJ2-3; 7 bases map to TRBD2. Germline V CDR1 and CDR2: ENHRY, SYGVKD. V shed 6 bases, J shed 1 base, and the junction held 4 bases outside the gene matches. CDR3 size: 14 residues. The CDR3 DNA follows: TGTGCCATCAGGGGGGGGGACGGCACAGATACGCAGTATTTT. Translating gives CAIRGGDGTDTQYF.